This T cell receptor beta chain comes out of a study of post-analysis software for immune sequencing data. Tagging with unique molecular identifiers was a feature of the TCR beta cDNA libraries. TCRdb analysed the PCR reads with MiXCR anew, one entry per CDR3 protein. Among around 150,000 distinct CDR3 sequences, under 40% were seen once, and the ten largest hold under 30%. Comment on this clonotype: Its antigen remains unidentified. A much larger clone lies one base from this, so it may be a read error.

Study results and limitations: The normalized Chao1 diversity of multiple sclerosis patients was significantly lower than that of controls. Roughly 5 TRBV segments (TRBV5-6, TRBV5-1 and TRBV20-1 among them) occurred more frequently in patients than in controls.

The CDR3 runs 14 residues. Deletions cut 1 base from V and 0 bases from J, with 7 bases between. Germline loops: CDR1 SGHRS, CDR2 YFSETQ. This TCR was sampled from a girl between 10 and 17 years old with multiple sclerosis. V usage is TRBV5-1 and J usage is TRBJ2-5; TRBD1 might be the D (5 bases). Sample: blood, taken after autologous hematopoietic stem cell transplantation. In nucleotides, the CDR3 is TGCGCCAGCAGCTTGTCAGGGAACCAAGAGACCCAGTACTTC. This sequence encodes CASSLSGNQETQYF.